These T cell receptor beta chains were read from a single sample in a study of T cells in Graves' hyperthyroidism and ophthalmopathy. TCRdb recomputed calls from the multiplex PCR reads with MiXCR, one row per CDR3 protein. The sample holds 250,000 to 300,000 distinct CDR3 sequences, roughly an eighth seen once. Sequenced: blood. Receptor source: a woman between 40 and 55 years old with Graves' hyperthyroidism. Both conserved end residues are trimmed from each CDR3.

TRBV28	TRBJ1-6	ASTTFSGPGGSPLH
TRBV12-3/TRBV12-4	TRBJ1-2	ASSLRRAGYYGYT
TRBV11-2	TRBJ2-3	ASSLAGIADTQY
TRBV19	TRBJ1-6	ASCDSAITHNSPLH
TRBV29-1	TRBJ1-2	SVDGGGYT
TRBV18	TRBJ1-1	ASSPFVQGMNTEAF
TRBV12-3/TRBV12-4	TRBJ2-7	ASSEFFLAGVSDEQY
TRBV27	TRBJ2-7	ASSVGTGRVGQY
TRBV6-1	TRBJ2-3	ALRVEGTDTQY
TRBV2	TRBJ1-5	ASGHQPQH
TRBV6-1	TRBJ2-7	ASRRDRDSTYEQY
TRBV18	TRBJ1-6	ASSHRRQGDNSPLH
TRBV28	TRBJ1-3	ASSDGNTIY
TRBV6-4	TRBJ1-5	ASSASRDRGAQPQH
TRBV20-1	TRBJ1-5	SANTGAGQPQH
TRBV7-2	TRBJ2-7	ASSLATSATISYEQY
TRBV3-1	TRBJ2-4	ASSKQSLDKNIQY
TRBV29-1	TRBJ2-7	SVGAGGQGFDEQY
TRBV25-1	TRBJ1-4	ASSDQGAGEKLF
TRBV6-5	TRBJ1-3	ASSYGISGNTIY
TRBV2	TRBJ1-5	ASSSSGVNQPQH
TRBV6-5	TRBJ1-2	ASSYSGGGTYGYT
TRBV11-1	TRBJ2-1	ASSFEGSTYNEQF
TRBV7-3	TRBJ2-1	ASSLGGRADYNEQF
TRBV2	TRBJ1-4	ASSPGSSGGEKLF
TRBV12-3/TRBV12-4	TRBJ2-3	ASSPTSGTDTQY
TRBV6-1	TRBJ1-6	AGGGSPLH
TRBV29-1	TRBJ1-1	SVESGGNTEAF
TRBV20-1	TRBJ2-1	SAPSPTSDEQF
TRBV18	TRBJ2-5	ASSPTPLRDRARTQY
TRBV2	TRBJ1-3	ASGESDGNTIY
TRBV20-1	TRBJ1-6	SAPLTGDYNSPLH
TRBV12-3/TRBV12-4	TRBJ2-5	ASRSYVSEKETQY
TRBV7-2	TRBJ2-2	ASRKVAGGSTGELF
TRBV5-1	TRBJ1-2	ASSTGGDLGGYT
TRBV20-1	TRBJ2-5	SAKYQTSGRGGTQY
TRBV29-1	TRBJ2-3	SYNDGRGTDTQY
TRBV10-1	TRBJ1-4	ASSRGQGLNEKLF
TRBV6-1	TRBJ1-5	ASSEGPYSNQPQH
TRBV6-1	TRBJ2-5	ASRRGLAEYQETQY
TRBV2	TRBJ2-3	ASATGVTNTQY